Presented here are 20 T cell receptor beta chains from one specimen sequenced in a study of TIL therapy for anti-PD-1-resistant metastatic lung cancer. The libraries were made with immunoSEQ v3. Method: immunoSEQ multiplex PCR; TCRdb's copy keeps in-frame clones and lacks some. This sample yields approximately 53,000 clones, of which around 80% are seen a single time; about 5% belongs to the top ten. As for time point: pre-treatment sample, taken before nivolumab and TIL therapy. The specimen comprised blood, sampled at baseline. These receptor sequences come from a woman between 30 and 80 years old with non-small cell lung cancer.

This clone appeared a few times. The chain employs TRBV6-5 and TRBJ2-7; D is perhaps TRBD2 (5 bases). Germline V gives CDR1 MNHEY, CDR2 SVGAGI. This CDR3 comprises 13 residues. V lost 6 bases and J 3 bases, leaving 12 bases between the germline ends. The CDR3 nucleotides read TGTGCCAGCAGCATGGACGGAGGCTACGAGCAGTACTTC. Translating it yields CASSMDGGYEQYF.

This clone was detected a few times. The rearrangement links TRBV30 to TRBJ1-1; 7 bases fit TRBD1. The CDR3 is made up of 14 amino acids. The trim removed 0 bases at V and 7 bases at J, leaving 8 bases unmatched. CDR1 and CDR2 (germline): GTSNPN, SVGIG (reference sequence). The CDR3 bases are TGTGCCTGGAGTGTAGACAGGGCAGGGCTTGAAGCTTTCTTT. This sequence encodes CAWSVDRAGLEAFF.

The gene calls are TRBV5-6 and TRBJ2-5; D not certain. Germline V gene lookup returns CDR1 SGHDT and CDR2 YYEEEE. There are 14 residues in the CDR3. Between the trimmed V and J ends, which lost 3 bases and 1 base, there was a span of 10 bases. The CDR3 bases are TGTGCCAGCAGCTGGTTTACGACCCAAGAGACCCAGTACTTC. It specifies CASSWFTTQETQYF.

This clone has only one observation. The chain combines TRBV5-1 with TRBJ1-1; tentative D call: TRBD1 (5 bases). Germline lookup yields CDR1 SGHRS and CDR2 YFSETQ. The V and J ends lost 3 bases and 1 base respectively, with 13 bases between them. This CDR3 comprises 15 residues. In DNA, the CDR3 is TGCGCCAGCAGCTCAACGCGTACAGGGAACACTGAAGCTTTCTTT. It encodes CASSSTRTGNTEAFF.

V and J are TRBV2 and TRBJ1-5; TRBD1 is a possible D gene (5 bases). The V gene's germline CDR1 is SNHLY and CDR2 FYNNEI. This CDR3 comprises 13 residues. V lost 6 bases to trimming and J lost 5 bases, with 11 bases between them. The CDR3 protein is CASRGTYYQPQHF. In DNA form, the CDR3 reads TGTGCCAGCAGGGGGACGTACTATCAGCCCCAGCATTTT. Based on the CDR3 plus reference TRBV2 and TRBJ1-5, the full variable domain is EPEVTQTPSHQVTQMGQEVILRCVPISNHLYFYWYRQILGQKVEFLVSFYNNEISEKSEIFDDQFSVERPDGSNFTLKIRSTKLEDSAMYFCASRGTYYQPQHFGDGTRLSIL.

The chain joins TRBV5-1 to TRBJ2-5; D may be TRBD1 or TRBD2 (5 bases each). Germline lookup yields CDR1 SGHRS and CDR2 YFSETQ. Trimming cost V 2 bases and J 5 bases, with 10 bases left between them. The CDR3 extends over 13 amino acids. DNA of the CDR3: TGCGCCAGCAGCTTCCAGGGAGACGAGACCCAGTACTTC. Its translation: CASSFQGDETQYF.

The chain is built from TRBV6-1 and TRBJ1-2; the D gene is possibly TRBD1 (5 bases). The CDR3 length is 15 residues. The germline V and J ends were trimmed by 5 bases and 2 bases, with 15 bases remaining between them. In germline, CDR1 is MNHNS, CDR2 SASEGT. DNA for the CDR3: TGTGCCAGCAGTATCCCCTCCCAGGGAAACTATGGCTACACCTTC. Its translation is CASSIPSQGNYGYTF.

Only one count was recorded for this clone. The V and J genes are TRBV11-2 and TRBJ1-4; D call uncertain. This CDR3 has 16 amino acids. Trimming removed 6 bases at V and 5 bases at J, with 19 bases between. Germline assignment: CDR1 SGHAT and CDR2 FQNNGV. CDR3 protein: CASSVTGGQYNEKLFF. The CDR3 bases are TGTGCCAGCAGTGTGACGGGCGGGCAGTACAATGAAAAACTGTTTTTT.

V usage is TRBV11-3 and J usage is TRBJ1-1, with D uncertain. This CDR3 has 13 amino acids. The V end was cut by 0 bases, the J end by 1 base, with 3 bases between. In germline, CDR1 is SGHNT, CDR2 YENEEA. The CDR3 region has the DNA TGTGCCAGCAGCTTAGATCCGAACACTGAAGCTTTCTTT. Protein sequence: CASSLDPNTEAFF.

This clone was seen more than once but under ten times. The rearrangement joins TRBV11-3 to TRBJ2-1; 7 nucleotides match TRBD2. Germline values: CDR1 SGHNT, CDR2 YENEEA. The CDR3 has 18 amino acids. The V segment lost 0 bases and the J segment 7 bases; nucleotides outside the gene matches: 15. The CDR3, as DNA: TGTGCCAGCAGCTTAGAGTTAGGACTAGGTTCCCCTAAAAATGAGCAGTTCTTC. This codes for CASSLELGLGSPKNEQFF.

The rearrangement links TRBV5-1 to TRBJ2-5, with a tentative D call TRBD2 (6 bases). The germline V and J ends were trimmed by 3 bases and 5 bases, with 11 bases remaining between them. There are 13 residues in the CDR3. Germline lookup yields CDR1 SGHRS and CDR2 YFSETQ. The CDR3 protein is CASSSGVSETQYF. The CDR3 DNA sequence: TGCGCCAGCAGCTCGGGGGTATCTGAGACCCAGTACTTC.

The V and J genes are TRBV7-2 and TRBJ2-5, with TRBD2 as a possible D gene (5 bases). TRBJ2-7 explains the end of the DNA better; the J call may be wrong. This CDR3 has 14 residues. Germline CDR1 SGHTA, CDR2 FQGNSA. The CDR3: CASSPGLAGDEQYF. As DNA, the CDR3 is TGTGCCAGCAGCCCCGGACTGGCCGGGGACGAGCAGTACTTC.

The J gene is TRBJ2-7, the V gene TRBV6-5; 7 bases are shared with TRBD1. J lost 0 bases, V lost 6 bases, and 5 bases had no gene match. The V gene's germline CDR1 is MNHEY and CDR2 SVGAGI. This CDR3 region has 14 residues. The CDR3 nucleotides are TGTGCCAGCAGGAACCCAGGGGGCTCCTACGAGCAGTACTTC. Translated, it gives CASRNPGGSYEQYF.

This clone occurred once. The CDR3 nucleotides read TGTGCCACCAGCAGAGACATGAACACTGAAGCTTTCTTT. It is translated as CATSRDMNTEAFF. The chain couples TRBV15 to TRBJ1-1, with D unclear. CDR3 length equals 13 residues. Germline CDR1 reads LNHNV; CDR2 reads YYDKDF (reference sequence). V gave up 0 bases and J gave up 0 bases, with 2 bases separating them.

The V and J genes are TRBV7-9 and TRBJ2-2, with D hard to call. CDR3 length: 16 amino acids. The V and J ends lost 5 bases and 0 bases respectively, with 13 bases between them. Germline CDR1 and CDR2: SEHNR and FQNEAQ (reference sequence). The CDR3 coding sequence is TGTGCCAGCAGCCTCAGGACGGATTCGAACACCGGGGAGCTGTTTTTT. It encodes CASSLRTDSNTGELFF.

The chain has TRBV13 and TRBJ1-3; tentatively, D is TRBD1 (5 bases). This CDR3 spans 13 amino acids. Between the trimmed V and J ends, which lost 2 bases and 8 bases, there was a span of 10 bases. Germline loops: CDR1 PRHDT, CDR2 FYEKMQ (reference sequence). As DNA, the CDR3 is TGTGCCAGCAGCTTACAGGGCGGGCACACCATATATTTT. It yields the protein CASSLQGGHTIYF.

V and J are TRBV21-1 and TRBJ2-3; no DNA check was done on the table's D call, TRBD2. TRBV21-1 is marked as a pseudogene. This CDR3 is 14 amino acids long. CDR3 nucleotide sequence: TGTGCCCGCCTTGCGGGGATGTTTTCGGATACGCAGTATTTT. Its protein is CARLAGMFSDTQYF.

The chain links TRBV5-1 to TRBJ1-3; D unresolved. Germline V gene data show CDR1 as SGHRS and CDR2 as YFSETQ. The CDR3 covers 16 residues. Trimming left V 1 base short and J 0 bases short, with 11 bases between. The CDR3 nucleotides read TGCGCCAGCAGCTTGAATGGCGGGTTCTCTGGAAACACCATATATTTT. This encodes CASSLNGGFSGNTIYF. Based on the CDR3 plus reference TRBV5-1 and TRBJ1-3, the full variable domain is KAGVTQTPRYLIKTRGQQVTLSCSPISGHRSVSWYQQTPGQGLQFLFEYFSETQRNKGNFPGRFSGRQFSNSRSEMNVSTLELGDSALYLCASSLNGGFSGNTIYFGEGSWLTVV.

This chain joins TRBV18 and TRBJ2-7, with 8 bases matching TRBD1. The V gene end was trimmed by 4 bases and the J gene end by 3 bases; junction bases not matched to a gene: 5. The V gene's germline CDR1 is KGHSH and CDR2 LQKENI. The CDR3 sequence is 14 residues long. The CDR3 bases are TGTGCCAGCTCACTGCCAGGGGGCAGCTACGAGCAGTACTTC. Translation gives CASSLPGGSYEQYF. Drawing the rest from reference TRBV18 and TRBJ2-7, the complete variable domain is NAGVMQNPRHLVRRRGQEARLRCSPMKGHSHVYWYRQLPEEGLKFMVYLQKENIIDESGMPKERFSAEFPKEGPSILRIQQVVRGDSAAYFCASSLPGGSYEQYFGPGTRLTVT.

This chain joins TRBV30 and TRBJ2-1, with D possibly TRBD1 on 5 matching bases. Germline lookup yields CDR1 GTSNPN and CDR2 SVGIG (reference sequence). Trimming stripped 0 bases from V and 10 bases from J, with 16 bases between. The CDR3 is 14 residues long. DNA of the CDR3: TGTGCCTGGAGTGTATTAGCACAATCAGGGGAGCAGTTCTTC. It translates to CAWSVLAQSGEQFF.